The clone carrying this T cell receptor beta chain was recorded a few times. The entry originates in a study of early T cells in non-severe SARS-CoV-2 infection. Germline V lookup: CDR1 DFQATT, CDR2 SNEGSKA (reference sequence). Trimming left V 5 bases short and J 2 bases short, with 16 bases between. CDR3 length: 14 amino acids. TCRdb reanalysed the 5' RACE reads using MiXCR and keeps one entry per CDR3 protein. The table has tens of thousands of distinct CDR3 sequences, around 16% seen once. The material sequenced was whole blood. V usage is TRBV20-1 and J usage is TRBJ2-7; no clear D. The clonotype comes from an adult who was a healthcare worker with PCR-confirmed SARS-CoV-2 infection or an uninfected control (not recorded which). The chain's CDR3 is CSALGPNPPYEQYF. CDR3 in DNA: TGCAGTGCTCTCGGCCCGAACCCTCCCTACGAGCAGTACTTC.